A single T cell receptor (beta chain) is shown here with its context. The sample is drawn from a study of blood T cell repertoires in COVID-19. This CDR3 spans 11 amino acids. Trimming shortened V by 8 bases and J by 9 bases, and 11 bases separated the two germline ends. Germline V gives CDR1 SGHAT, CDR2 FQNNGV. Assay used: immunoSEQ multiplex PCR; TCRdb lists only in-frame clones, some missing. This table holds 25,000 to 35,000 clones, roughly nine tenths found once. This TCR was recovered from a human donor with acute or convalescent COVID-19. The donor label of this sample is uncertain. This chain connects TRBV11-2 to TRBJ2-1; D unclear. The sequencing sample was made of peripheral blood. The CDR3 loop reads CASGLPTEQFF. CDR3 coding DNA: TGTGCCAGCGGGCTCCCGACTGAGCAGTTCTTC.